Here is one T cell receptor beta chain with its context. The clone's antigen remains unknown. No clone much larger than this one lies a single base away; base qualities are absent. The data belong to a study of T cells in localized non-small cell lung cancer (dated by TCRdb to 2018 to 2020). For context, the study as a whole: The study analyzed T cell repertoires of hundreds of early-stage NSCLC patients, comparing tumors and uninvolved tumor-adjacent lungs. NSCLC patients had a mean age of around 66 years, and around 130 were male and around 99 female. The cohort comprised 236 treatment-naïve NSCLC patients with resected, localized lung tumors. What the authors observed across the whole study: A median of approximately 62 of the top 100 tumor clones turned up in the paired uninvolved adjacent lung, and roughly 30 of those clones also ranked among the top 100 of that same adjacent lung. Since the design was exploratory, TCR variables were selected using unadjusted p-values with no false-discovery rate correction. Higher T cell density in blood was associated with longer overall survival, whereas higher clonality in adjacent lung was associated with shorter survival. Uninvolved tumor-adjacent lung showed the highest T cell clonality, higher than tumor, which suggests more focused antigenic responses in the uninvolved tumor-adjacent lung. Multi-region tumor sequencing was not performed, so intratumor heterogeneity could not be excluded.

The immunoSEQ Assay was used to sequence TCR beta CDR3 regions from DNA. Concerning the study's data processing: To compute T cell density, TCR beta template counts were normalized to usable DNA, which was estimated by amplifying housekeeping genes. Using the preseqR package, richness was estimated by extrapolating to 120,000 templates for tissue samples and 400,000 templates for PBMC samples. Clonality was calculated as one minus Pielou's evenness. Tissue-enriched TCRs were identified by differential abundance testing using productive amino-acid clonotypes, minimum total count 5 and alpha 0.1. The Jaccard Index and the Morisita Overlap Index were used to measure how much the repertoires overlapped between compartments. GLIPH clustered TCR beta CDR3s with public tetramer-defined viral CDR3s; viral motifs required at least three viral sequences plus V-gene enrichment. Imported from immuneACCESS, the table was reduced by TCRdb to in-frame sequences with V and J called. These copies leave out some clones; in studies compared against another copy, an unresolved V gene accounts for under half, and the cause of the remainder is not known. V and J calls plus clone size are reproduced from that table; the DNA served to infer D and trimming. Present in this sample are about 56,000 clones, about nine tenths of which were seen just once. The ten largest clones represent approximately 5.2% of the sample.

At diagnosis, tumor, uninvolved tumor-adjacent lung and peripheral blood were collected and then preserved as a mix of FFPE and fresh-frozen material. For TCR repertoire profiling, blood samples were analyzed in the form of peripheral blood mononuclear cells. This receptor was obtained from a woman aged 40-70 years with stage I lung adenocarcinoma. Sequences were derived from peripheral blood, sampled before any cancer treatment.

This receptor carries the CDR3 CASRESGISYNSPLHF. The bases read TGTGCCAGCAGAGAGTCAGGGATTTCCTATAATTCACCCCTCCACTTT. The chain joins TRBV25-1 to TRBJ1-6; possibly the D gene is TRBD1, per 5 matching bases. V is shortened by 6 bases, J by 1 base, and the region joining them spans 13 bases. CDR1 and CDR2, per the germline V gene, are MGHDK and SYGVNS. The CDR3 numbers 16 residues from cysteine through phenylalanine. Of all the DNA, just the CDR3 is kept, 48 bases in frame from base 1.